The 11 T cell receptor beta chains presented below share a single source sample, sequenced in a study of shared clonotypes between healthy human individuals. Assay used: immunoSEQ multiplex PCR; TCRdb lists only in-frame clones, some missing. The sample has about 120,000 clones, 68% seen once. The sample was memory CD8+ T cells sorted from blood. The subset here: CD45RO+ cells pooled with CCR7-negative TemRA cells. These TCRs come from a woman under 40 in good health.

The genes are TRBV28 and TRBJ2-5; 9 bases agree with TRBD1. Germline V CDR1 and CDR2: MDHEN, SYDVKM. Trimming at V came to 8 bases and at J to 3 bases, leaving 10 bases not matched to a gene. The CDR3 runs 15 residues. The CDR3 region is CASSQTGGVEETQYF. CDR3 bases: TGTGCCAGCTCCCAAACAGGGGGCGTGGAAGAGACCCAGTACTTC.

The J gene is TRBJ1-5, the V gene TRBV19; TRBD1 might be the D (6 bases). This CDR3 spans 14 amino acids. With 1 base removed from V and 2 bases from J, the gap between germline ends came to 6 bases. Germline assignment: CDR1 LNHDA and CDR2 SQIVND (reference sequence). The DNA for the CDR3 is TGTGCCAGTAGTATAGCAGGGGGCAATCAGCCCCAGCATTTT. This encodes CASSIAGGNQPQHF.

The rearrangement uses TRBV27 and TRBJ1-2; TRBD1 agrees at 7 bases. The CDR3 loop spans 14 amino acids. CDR1 is MNHEY, CDR2 SMNVEV, per germline (reference sequence). V lost 4 bases, J lost 3 bases, and 5 bases stayed unmatched. For the CDR3, the DNA is TGTGCCAGCAGTTACAGGGGCGAGGACTATGGCTACACCTTC. It specifies CASSYRGEDYGYTF.

The chain couples TRBV19 to TRBJ2-6; possibly TRBD2 for D (5 bases). Between the trimmed V and J ends, which lost 3 bases and 4 bases, there was a span of 10 bases. The CDR3 runs to 15 residues. Germline assignment: CDR1 LNHDA and CDR2 SQIVND (reference sequence). The CDR3 DNA is TGTGCCAGTAGTATGCGAGGGTACGGGGCCAACGTCCTGACTTTC. This sequence encodes CASSMRGYGANVLTF.

This chain links TRBV13 with TRBJ2-7; 11 positions agree with TRBD2. The CDR3 has 15 residues. CDR1 and CDR2 from the germline V gene are PRHDT and FYEKMQ (reference sequence). V trimming: 0 bases; J trimming: 6 bases; junction bases outside the gene matches: 4. DNA of the CDR3: TGTGCCAGCAGCTTAGGGACTAGCGGGAAGAGCGAGCAGTACTTC. Amino acid sequence: CASSLGTSGKSEQYF.

In its sample, this clone is medium-sized (0.01 to 0.1%). This same CDR3 is encoded by further DNA sequences in the sample. CDR3 protein: CASTRDRGNTGELFF. The CDR3 DNA reads as TGCGCCAGCACTAGGGACAGGGGTAACACCGGGGAGCTGTTTTTT. The gene calls are TRBV10-1 and TRBJ2-2; 10 nucleotides agree with TRBD1. There are 15 residues in the CDR3. J gave up 2 bases and V 7 bases, and 4 bases lay outside the gene matches. Germline loops: CDR1 WNHNN, CDR2 SYGVQD (reference sequence).

This clone was picked up many times. J is TRBJ2-7 and V is TRBV25-1; 9 nucleotides agree with TRBD1. Germline assignment: CDR1 MGHDK and CDR2 SYGVNS. The V and J ends lost 3 bases and 5 bases, in that order; junction bases with no gene match: 8. The CDR3 contains 15 residues. CDR3 in DNA: TGTGCCAGCAGTGATCCCAACAGGGGGCCTGACGAGCAGTACTTC. It codes for CASSDPNRGPDEQYF.

This clone was counted many times. Additional DNA sequences in this sample encode the identical CDR3. The chain uses TRBV7-9 and TRBJ2-1; tentative D call: TRBD2 (5 bases). V was pared by 5 bases and J by 0 bases, with 14 bases between. The CDR3 sequence is 16 residues long. The germline CDR1 and CDR2 sequences are SEHNR and FQNEAQ (reference sequence). CDR3 loop: CASSPRGGSSYNEQFF. CDR3 bases: TGTGCCAGCAGCCCCCGTGGCGGGTCCTCCTACAATGAGCAGTTCTTC.

The chain joins TRBV13 to TRBJ2-4; D gene ambiguous. Germline CDR1 and CDR2: PRHDT and FYEKMQ (reference sequence). This CDR3 comprises 12 residues. Between the trimmed V and J ends, which lost 8 bases and 2 bases, there was a span of 7 bases. CDR3 amino acids: CASLRSKNIQYF. The CDR3 nucleotides are TGTGCCAGCCTACGTTCCAAAAACATTCAGTACTTC.

The chain carries TRBV28 and TRBJ2-2; 7 bases match TRBD2. The CDR3 totals 17 residues. The germline CDR1 and CDR2 sequences are MDHEN and SYDVKM. V lost 4 bases and J lost 3; bases outside the gene matches: 11. The CDR3 spells CASSSPVGRSDTGELFF. In DNA form, the CDR3 reads TGTGCCAGCAGTTCCCCCGTCGGGAGGTCCGACACCGGGGAGCTGTTTTTT.

This clone was detected ten times or more. This sequence joins TRBV6-1 and TRBJ2-7, with 12 positions matching TRBD2. The V gene end was trimmed by 3 bases and the J gene end by 0 bases; junction bases not matched to a gene: 0. Germline CDR1 reads MNHNS; CDR2 reads SASEGT. The CDR3 length is 15 residues. The CDR3, as DNA: TGTGCCAGCAGTGAGACTAGCGGGAGCTCCTACGAGCAGTACTTC. It encodes CASSETSGSSYEQYF.